Listed below are T cell receptor beta chains from one sample, sequenced in a study of blood T cell repertoires in COVID-19. TCRdb's copy holds only in-frame clones and misses some; the assay was immunoSEQ multiplex PCR. The sample yields some 45,000 clones, roughly 84% seen once. The sample was peripheral blood. The receptors were gathered from a woman aged 80 or over with acute or convalescent COVID-19. The CDR3 runs from the conserved cysteine through the conserved F or W. The order of the fields is V gene, J gene, clone size, D gene, CDR3 DNA, CDR3 protein. The D gene is left open where the match is weak. Clone sizes are given selectively: once, few, many, or a class where the clone is expanded.

TRBV19	TRBJ1-3	NA	NA	TGTGCCAGTAGTATAGGAGAAGGAAACACCATATATTTT	CASSIGEGNTIYF
TRBV2	TRBJ1-2	once	TRBD1	TGTGCCAGCAGTAGGGACAGGGCGTTCAATGGCTACACCTTC	CASSRDRAFNGYTF
TRBV6-5	TRBJ1-2	NA	TRBD1	TGTGCCAGCAGAGGACAGGGGACCTATGGCTACACCTTC	CASRGQGTYGYTF
TRBV5-1	TRBJ2-3	NA	NA	TGCGCCAGCAGCTCCTCCTCTACGGGACTGTACACAGATACGCAGTATTTT	CASSSSSTGLYTDTQYF
TRBV19	TRBJ1-2	NA	TRBD1	TGTGCCAGTAGTCCGACAGGGCTGAGTTCCTATGGCTACACCTTC	CASSPTGLSSYGYTF
TRBV7-2	TRBJ2-7	few	NA	TGTGCCAGCAGCTTAGCGTCGGGCTCCTACGAGCAGTACTTC	CASSLASGSYEQYF
TRBV6-2/TRBV6-3	TRBJ1-5	NA	NA	TGTGCCAGCAGTTTGAGCTGGGGCCTGAATCAGCCCCAGCATTTT	CASSLSWGLNQPQHF
TRBV3-1/TRBV3-2	TRBJ2-2	NA	TRBD2	TGTGCCAGCAGACTCAGCGGGATAGCTAACACCGGGGAGCTGTTTTTT	CASRLSGIANTGELFF
TRBV20-1	TRBJ1-1	NA	NA	TGCAGTGCTCTGGGCGGGGTCGAAGCTTTCTTT	CSALGGVEAFF
TRBV2	TRBJ1-5	few	NA	TGTGCCAGCAGCAGGCAGGGCACCAATCAGCCCCAGCATTTT	CASSRQGTNQPQHF
TRBV5-1	TRBJ2-3	few	NA	TGCGCCAGCAGAAGCGGAGGGGTGAGAGATACGCAGTATTTT	CASRSGGVRDTQYF
TRBV6-1	TRBJ2-5	NA	NA	TGTGCCAGCAGTGAAGCCCATCTAGCGAGCCAAGAGACCCAGTACTTC	CASSEAHLASQETQYF
TRBV10-3	TRBJ2-2	few	NA	TGTGCCATCAGTGAGTCGTCAGGAGGAGGGGAGCTGTTTTTT	CAISESSGGGELFF
TRBV5-4	TRBJ1-3	once	NA	TGTGCCAGCAGCTTGGCGGCAGGGGCTGGAAACACCATATATTTT	CASSLAAGAGNTIYF
TRBV29-1	TRBJ1-1	NA	TRBD1	TGCGGGACAGGCGGGAACACTGAAGCTTTCTTT	CGTGGNTEAFF
TRBV7-2	TRBJ1-5	few	NA	TGTGCCAGCAGCCTGGCCGGGGGTGGCAATCAGCCCCAGCATTTT	CASSLAGGGNQPQHF
TRBV2	TRBJ2-5	NA	TRBD2	TGTGCCAGCTATACCTATGGTAGCGGGAGAGATTTAAGAGAGACCCAGTACTTC	CASYTYGSGRDLRETQYF
TRBV11-2	TRBJ2-3	NA	NA	TGTGCCAGCAGCTCGAAACTAACCTCGGCAGATACGCAGTATTTT	CASSSKLTSADTQYF
TRBV14	TRBJ1-4	NA	NA	TGTGCCAGCAGCCAATCTGCGGGGGCGGGTGAAAAACTGTTTTTT	CASSQSAGAGEKLFF
TRBV6-5	TRBJ2-7	NA	TRBD2	TGTGCCAGCAGTCGGACTAGCGAAACCTACGAGCAGTACTTC	CASSRTSETYEQYF
TRBV5-1	TRBJ1-5	NA	NA	TGCGCCAGCAGCCTCGGGGGAGGTGGGGAGCCCCAGCATTTT	CASSLGGGGEPQHF
TRBV18	TRBJ1-2	NA	NA	TGTGCCAGCTCACCAGGCTCAGGGAATTCGGGCTACACCTTC	CASSPGSGNSGYTF
TRBV6-5	TRBJ1-1	NA	NA	TGTGCCAGCAGCCGACTTTTCCAGCCGAACACTGAAGCTTTCTTT	CASSRLFQPNTEAFF
TRBV3-1/TRBV3-2	TRBJ2-5	few	NA	TGTGCCAGCAGCCAAGGTTCAGGGGTCCAAGAGACCCAGTACTTC	CASSQGSGVQETQYF
TRBV19	TRBJ1-4	NA	TRBD1	TGTGCCAGTACCCGCGACAGGGTGGGAGAAAAACTGTTTTTT	CASTRDRVGEKLFF
TRBV6-5	TRBJ1-1	NA	NA	TGTGCCAGCAGTCGCATCGAGGCTTTCTTT	CASSRIEAFF
TRBV7-2	TRBJ2-3	few	NA	TGTGCCAGCAGCTTAGGACAAATACTCACAGATACGCAGTATTTT	CASSLGQILTDTQYF
TRBV2	TRBJ1-4	NA	TRBD1	TGTGCCAGCAGTGAAGAAGAAAGGACAGGGGTGTTTTTT	CASSEEERTGVFF
TRBV30	TRBJ1-2	NA	NA	TGTGCCTGGAGTGAACAGGGACCAGCTAACTATGGCTACACCTTC	CAWSEQGPANYGYTF
TRBV28	TRBJ1-2	NA	TRBD1	TGTGCCAGCAGTGACAGGGATGGCTACACCTTC	CASSDRDGYTF
TRBV20-1	TRBJ2-3	NA	NA	TGCAGTGCTTCACTACTAGATACGCAGTATTTT	CSASLLDTQYF
TRBV6-5	TRBJ2-2	NA	NA	TGTGCCAGCAAAGGGGAGGTCGGGGAGCTGTTTTTT	CASKGEVGELFF
TRBV3-1/TRBV3-2	TRBJ1-2	NA	NA	TGTGCCAGCAGCCAAGATAAGGGGGTGGGCTATGGCTACACCTTC	CASSQDKGVGYGYTF
TRBV9	TRBJ2-1	few	TRBD2	TGTGCCAGCAGCATCTCTAGCGGGATAGGGTACAATGAGCAGTTCTTC	CASSISSGIGYNEQFF
TRBV28	TRBJ2-1	NA	TRBD2	TGTGCCAGCAGGGGGACTAGCGGTATCTCCTACAATGAGCAGTTCTTC	CASRGTSGISYNEQFF
TRBV11-2	TRBJ1-5	few	TRBD1	TGTGCCAGCAGCCATTCAGGGACAGGTCAGCCCCAGCATTTT	CASSHSGTGQPQHF
TRBV6-5	TRBJ1-3	NA	NA	TGTGCCAGCAGTTACAGAGCAGGGTTATCTGGAAACACCATATATTTT	CASSYRAGLSGNTIYF
TRBV28	TRBJ2-7	NA	NA	TGTGCCAGCTTATTAGCCTGGACTTCACGAACCTACGAGCAGTACTTC	CASLLAWTSRTYEQYF
TRBV5-4	TRBJ1-4	once	NA	TGTGCCAGCAGCTTGGGTACAGGGTGGAATGAAAAACTGTTTTTT	CASSLGTGWNEKLFF
TRBV3-1/TRBV3-2	TRBJ2-7	many	TRBD2	TGTGCCAGCAGCACCCCTCTTAGCGGGGTCTACGAGCAGTACTTC	CASSTPLSGVYEQYF
TRBV3-1/TRBV3-2	TRBJ2-7	NA	NA	TGTGCCAGCAGCCAAGACGGTAAGAGAACGTACTTC	CASSQDGKRTYF
TRBV9	TRBJ2-4	NA	NA	TGTGCCAGCAGCGCCAGCGCTGGCGGGAGAGGGGGAAACATTCAGTACTTC	CASSASAGGRGGNIQYF
TRBV2	TRBJ1-1	NA	NA	TGTGCCAGCAGCCAACGAGGGGGACTGAACACTGAAGCTTTCTTT	CASSQRGGLNTEAFF
TRBV28	TRBJ2-3	NA	NA	TGTGCCAGCAGTTCCAGGACTTCTAGCACAGATACGCAGTATTTT	CASSSRTSSTDTQYF
TRBV7-8	TRBJ1-2	NA	NA	TGTGCCAGCAGCTCCGGGATTAACTATGGCTACACCTTC	CASSSGINYGYTF
TRBV9	TRBJ2-5	NA	NA	TGTGCCAGCAGCCTTACAGGGCGTGAGACCCAGTACTTC	CASSLTGRETQYF
TRBV18	TRBJ2-3	NA	NA	TGTGCCAGCTCACCCCGGACACTGGGGACAGATACGCAGTATTTT	CASSPRTLGTDTQYF
TRBV29-1	TRBJ2-3	NA	NA	TGCAGCGAAAAACCAGGGACTCCTCAAACCACAGATACGCAGTATTTT	CSEKPGTPQTTDTQYF
TRBV7-9	TRBJ2-5	NA	NA	TGTGCCAGCAGCGAGCGAGGGAACACACCGCAAGAGACCCAGTACTTC	CASSERGNTPQETQYF
TRBV24-1	TRBJ2-3	once	TRBD2	TGTGCCACCAGTGATTCAGGACTAGCGGATAGCACAGATACGCAGTATTTT	CATSDSGLADSTDTQYF
TRBV3-1/TRBV3-2	TRBJ2-5	NA	NA	TGTGCCAGCAGCCCACCTGATAGGACACCACAAGAGACCCAGTACTTC	CASSPPDRTPQETQYF
TRBV6-5	TRBJ2-7	NA	NA	TGTGCCAGCAGTTACTCTTCACAGCCTACCTACGAGCAGTACTTC	CASSYSSQPTYEQYF
TRBV5-1	TRBJ1-1	NA	NA	TGCGCCAGCACGGACACGAACACTGAAGCTTTCTTT	CASTDTNTEAFF
TRBV3-1/TRBV3-2	TRBJ2-3	NA	NA	TGTGCCAGCAGCCCCAGTTTCACAGATACGCAGTATTTT	CASSPSFTDTQYF
TRBV5-5	TRBJ2-1	NA	TRBD1	TGTGCCAGCAGCTTGACAGGGGTTAATAACAATGAGCAGTTCTTC	CASSLTGVNNNEQFF
TRBV9	TRBJ1-3	NA	TRBD1	TGTGCCAGCAGCGGCCGAGGGGGCCCCTCTGGAAACACCATATATTTT	CASSGRGGPSGNTIYF
TRBV3-1/TRBV3-2	TRBJ2-7	NA	TRBD2	TGTGCCAGCAGCCAACCCCTCGCGAGCGGGAACGAGCAGTACTTC	CASSQPLASGNEQYF
TRBV6-2/TRBV6-3	TRBJ2-3	NA	TRBD2	TGTGCCAGCAGTTGGGAGGGCCGGACAGATACGCAGTATTTT	CASSWEGRTDTQYF
TRBV6-5	TRBJ2-3	NA	NA	TGTGCCAGCAGCAAAGTCGGGGGTACGCAGTATTTT	CASSKVGGTQYF